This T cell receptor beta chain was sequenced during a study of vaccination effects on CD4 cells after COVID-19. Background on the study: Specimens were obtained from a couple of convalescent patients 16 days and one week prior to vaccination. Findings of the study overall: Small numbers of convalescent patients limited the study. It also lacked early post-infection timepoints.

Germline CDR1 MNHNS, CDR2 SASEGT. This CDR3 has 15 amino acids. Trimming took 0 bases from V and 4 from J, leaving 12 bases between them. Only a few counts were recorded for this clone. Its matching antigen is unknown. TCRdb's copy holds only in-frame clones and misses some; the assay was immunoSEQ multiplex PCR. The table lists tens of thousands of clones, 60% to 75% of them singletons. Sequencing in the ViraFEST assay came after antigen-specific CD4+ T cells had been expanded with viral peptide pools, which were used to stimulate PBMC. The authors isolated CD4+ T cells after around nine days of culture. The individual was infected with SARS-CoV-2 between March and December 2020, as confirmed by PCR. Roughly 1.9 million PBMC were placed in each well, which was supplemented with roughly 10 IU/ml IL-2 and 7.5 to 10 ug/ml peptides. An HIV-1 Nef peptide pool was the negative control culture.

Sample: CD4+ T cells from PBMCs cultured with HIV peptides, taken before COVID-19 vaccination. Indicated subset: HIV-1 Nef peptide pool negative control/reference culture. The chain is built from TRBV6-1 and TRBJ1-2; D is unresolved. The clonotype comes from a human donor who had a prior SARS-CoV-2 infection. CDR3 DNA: TGTGCCAGCAGTGAAGCGACGGGAGTAGGCTATGGCTACACCTTC. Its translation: CASSEATGVGYGYTF.